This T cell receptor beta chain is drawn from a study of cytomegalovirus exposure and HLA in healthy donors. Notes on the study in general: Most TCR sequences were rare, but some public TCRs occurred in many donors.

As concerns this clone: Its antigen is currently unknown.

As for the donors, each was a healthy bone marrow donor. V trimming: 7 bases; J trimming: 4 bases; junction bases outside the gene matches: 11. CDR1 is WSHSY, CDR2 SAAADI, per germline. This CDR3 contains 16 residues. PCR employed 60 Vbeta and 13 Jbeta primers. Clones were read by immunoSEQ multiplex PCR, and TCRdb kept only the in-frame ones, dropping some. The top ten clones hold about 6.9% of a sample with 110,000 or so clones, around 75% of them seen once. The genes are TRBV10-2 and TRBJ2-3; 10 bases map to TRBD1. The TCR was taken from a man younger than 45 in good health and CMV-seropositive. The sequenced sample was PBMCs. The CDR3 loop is CASKLIGQGGADTQYF. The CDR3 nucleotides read TGCGCCAGCAAGCTTATAGGACAGGGGGGCGCAGATACGCAGTATTTT.